The rows below give T cell receptor beta chains drawn from one sample of a study of metastatic and nonmetastatic thyroid tumors. TCRdb reanalyzed the PCR reads with MiXCR. The sample includes 35,000 to 50,000 clones, about 4% of them seen just once. The material sequenced was blood. The source of these receptors is a female donor with papillary thyroid cancer or a benign thyroid nodule (not recorded which). Some clones in this sample may be carry-over from other donors' samples. CDR3s include the opening cysteine and the closing phenylalanine or tryptophan. A D gene is named only where the DNA matches it firmly. Size tells how often a clone was seen (once, few, many) or the class of an expanded clone, and some rows leave it out.

TRBV19,TRBJ1-5,many,.,CASSIWGNSNQPQHF,TGTGCCAGTAGTATTTGGGGAAATAGCAATCAGCCCCAGCATTTT
TRBV6-5,TRBJ2-7,few,.,CATSYLGAEQYF,TGTGCCACAAGCTACTTAGGGGCCGAGCAGTACTTC
TRBV28,TRBJ1-4,many,.,CASTPWGSTNEKLFF,TGTGCCAGCACCCCTTGGGGCTCAACTAATGAAAAACTGTTTTTT
TRBV27,TRBJ2-1,many,.,CASSAGPPSGYNEQFF,TGTGCCAGCAGTGCGGGCCCTCCTTCAGGGTACAATGAGCAGTTCTTC
TRBV20-1,TRBJ2-1,many,.,CSARVVKGWNEQFF,TGCAGTGCTAGGGTAGTGAAGGGTTGGAATGAGCAGTTCTTC
TRBV25-1,TRBJ2-7,many,TRBD2,CASSEDFKRSGRQSYEQYF,TGTGCCAGCAGTGAAGATTTTAAGCGTAGCGGGAGGCAATCCTACGAGCAGTACTTC
TRBV12-3/TRBV12-4,TRBJ1-2,.,.,CASSQQLTGDLYGGYTF,TGTGCCAGCAGTCAGCAACTGACAGGAGACCTTTATGGTGGCTACACCTTC
TRBV2,TRBJ2-3,.,.,CASTWGDTDTQYF,TGTGCCAGCACCTGGGGGGACACAGATACGCAGTATTTT
TRBV20-1,TRBJ1-4,many,TRBD1,CSARDREGNWDRGEKLFF,TGCAGTGCTAGAGATAGGGAAGGAAATTGGGACAGGGGTGAAAAACTGTTTTTT
TRBV6-5,TRBJ1-1,medium-sized,TRBD1,CASSYRQGSRTEAFF,TGTGCCAGCAGTTACAGACAGGGAAGTAGGACTGAAGCTTTCTTT
TRBV6-1,TRBJ1-2,few,TRBD1,CASSPHGQGAPRVHGYTF,TGTGCCAGCAGTCCCCACGGACAGGGGGCGCCCAGAGTCCATGGCTACACCTTC
TRBV12-3/TRBV12-4,TRBJ2-1,many,TRBD2,CASSEAGSTYNEQFF,TGTGCCAGCAGCGAAGCGGGGAGTACCTACAATGAGCAGTTCTTC
TRBV6-5,TRBJ2-7,many,TRBD1,CASSYLGQESYEQYF,TGTGCCAGCAGTTACTTGGGACAGGAAAGCTACGAGCAGTACTTC
TRBV28,TRBJ1-5,.,.,CASSTGGQPQHF,TGTGCCAGCAGTACGGGAGGCCAGCCCCAGCATTTT
TRBV2,TRBJ2-7,many,.,CASSERLLGGYEQYF,TGTGCCAGCAGTGAAAGACTCCTAGGAGGGTACGAGCAGTACTTC
TRBV14,TRBJ2-5,.,.,CASSQAVTQYF,TGTGCCAGCAGCCAAGCGGTGACCCAGTACTTC
TRBV4-1,TRBJ2-7,.,.,CASGDGTHEQYF,TGCGCCAGCGGCGATGGGACCCACGAGCAGTACTTC
TRBV2,TRBJ1-5,few,TRBD1,CASSSETGEQPQHF,TGTGCCAGCAGTTCCGAAACAGGGGAACAGCCCCAGCATTTT
TRBV7-2,TRBJ1-2,few,.,CASNLAGGTLYGYTF,TGTGCCAGCAACTTGGCGGGGGGGACCCTCTATGGCTACACCTTC
TRBV24-1,TRBJ2-3,many,TRBD1,CATSVMRGTGGTDTQYF,TGTGCCACCAGTGTCATGCGCGGGACAGGGGGCACAGATACGCAGTATTTT
TRBV3-1,TRBJ1-6,many,TRBD1,CASRKRQGAHNSPLHF,TGTGCCAGCAGAAAACGACAGGGGGCCCATAATTCACCCCTCCACTTT
TRBV19,TRBJ2-7,few,.,CASSSGSTKIYEQYF,TGTGCCAGTAGTTCGGGGTCGACAAAAATCTACGAGCAGTACTTC
TRBV19,TRBJ1-5,few,TRBD1,CASNPAGTGSQPQHF,TGTGCCAGTAACCCCGCCGGGACAGGGAGTCAGCCCCAGCATTTT
TRBV11-2,TRBJ2-1,many,.,CASSLSPSRGNEQFF,TGTGCCAGCAGCTTATCCCCTAGCAGGGGTAATGAGCAGTTCTTC
TRBV3-1,TRBJ2-3,many,TRBD2,CASSTRLAGGSTDTQYF,TGTGCCAGCAGCACAAGACTAGCGGGAGGGAGCACAGATACGCAGTATTTT
TRBV6-9,TRBJ2-5,many,TRBD2,CASSYSGRGTQYF,TGTGCCAGCAGTTATAGCGGGAGAGGGACCCAGTACTTC
TRBV20-1,TRBJ2-7,many,TRBD2,CSARSGRREYEQYF,TGCAGTGCTCGATCGGGTAGGCGGGAGTACGAGCAGTACTTC
TRBV12-3/TRBV12-4,TRBJ2-6,.,.,CASSSDKYVPGADVLTF,TGTGCCAGCAGTTCTGACAAGTATGTTCCTGGGGCCGACGTCCTGACTTTC
TRBV27,TRBJ1-2,many,TRBD1,CASSASQGILSYGYTF,TGTGCCAGCAGTGCATCACAGGGGATATTAAGCTATGGCTACACCTTC
TRBV12-3/TRBV12-4,TRBJ2-7,many,TRBD2,CASSFTGREYEQYF,TGTGCCAGCAGTTTCACCGGGAGGGAATACGAGCAGTACTTC
TRBV10-1,TRBJ2-3,many,.,CASSEDRFTDTQYF,TGCGCCAGCAGTGAGGACAGGTTCACAGATACGCAGTATTTT
TRBV19,TRBJ2-2,.,.,CASRPPVTGELFF,TGTGCCAGCCGACCCCCGGTCACCGGGGAGCTGTTTTTT
TRBV19,TRBJ2-1,many,.,CASKSGPYNEQFF,TGTGCCAGTAAGAGCGGGCCATACAATGAGCAGTTCTTC
TRBV12-3/TRBV12-4,TRBJ2-6,many,TRBD1,CASSLYGTGVTSGANVLTF,TGTGCCAGCAGTTTATATGGGACAGGGGTAACCTCTGGGGCCAACGTCCTGACTTTC
TRBV6-1,TRBJ1-3,few,.,CASSAFSGNTIYF,TGTGCCAGCAGTGCGTTCTCTGGAAACACCATATATTTT
TRBV27,TRBJ2-3,few,.,CASRGEIVTDTQYF,TGTGCCAGCAGAGGGGAAATAGTCACAGATACGCAGTATTTT
TRBV20-1,TRBJ2-2,many,.,CSARDLVAGDTGELFF,TGCAGTGCTAGAGATCTGGTCGCAGGGGATACCGGGGAGCTGTTTTTT
TRBV6-5,TRBJ2-2,few,.,CASSYGWGQGELFF,TGTGCCAGCAGTTACGGCTGGGGGCAAGGGGAGCTGTTTTTT
TRBV30,TRBJ2-7,.,.,CSRHKDNSYEQYF,TGTTCCCGCCACAAGGACAACTCCTACGAGCAGTACTTC
TRBV28,TRBJ1-5,many,TRBD1,CASSLPPGTGHNQPQHF,TGTGCCAGCAGCCTACCGCCTGGGACAGGGCACAATCAGCCCCAGCATTTT
TRBV6-1,TRBJ1-4,.,.,CASRSGWLKDEKLFF,TGTGCCAGCAGGTCAGGGTGGTTAAAGGATGAAAAACTGTTTTTT
TRBV6-2/TRBV6-3,TRBJ2-1,.,TRBD1,CASSYDRGQFSEQFF,TGCGCCAGCAGTTACGACAGGGGGCAGTTCAGTGAGCAGTTCTTC
TRBV6-1,TRBJ2-7,few,TRBD2,CASSGGLAGYEQYF,TGTGCCAGCAGTGGTGGACTAGCGGGCTACGAGCAGTACTTC
TRBV7-9,TRBJ2-3,many,.,CASSLGGGADTQYF,TGTGCCAGCAGCTTAGGGGGTGGCGCAGATACGCAGTATTTT